Below are 2 T cell receptor beta chains sequenced from a single sample in a study of T cell repertoires in cytomegalovirus infection. TCRdb reprocessed the reads with MiXCR, giving one entry per CDR3 protein. This sample has 130,000 or so distinct CDR3 sequences, with about 6.5% found just once. The source material was PBMCs. These receptors came from a human donor in good health (CMV status not recorded). Some clones in this sample may be carry-over from other donors' samples.

There are a few counts of this clonotype. The chain joins TRBV4-1 to TRBJ2-7; 7 nucleotides line up with TRBD2. This CDR3 region has 15 residues. After removal of 1 base from V and 4 bases from J, the junction contained 7 bases not matched to a gene. The V gene's germline CDR1 is MGHRA and CDR2 YSYEKL. The CDR3 bases are TGCGCCAGCAGCCAAGGAGGGAGGGCAGATTACGAGCAGTACTTC. This sequence encodes CASSQGGRADYEQYF.

CDR3 loop: CASSLRQVWSNQPQHF. Written as DNA, the CDR3 is TGTGCCAGTAGCCTACGACAGGTCTGGAGCAATCAGCCCCAGCATTTT. V usage is TRBV19 and J usage is TRBJ1-5; TRBD1 might be the D (6 bases). In germline, CDR1 is LNHDA, CDR2 SQIVND (reference sequence). The CDR3 loop spans 16 amino acids. V dropped 6 bases and J dropped 1 base, with 16 bases sitting between them.